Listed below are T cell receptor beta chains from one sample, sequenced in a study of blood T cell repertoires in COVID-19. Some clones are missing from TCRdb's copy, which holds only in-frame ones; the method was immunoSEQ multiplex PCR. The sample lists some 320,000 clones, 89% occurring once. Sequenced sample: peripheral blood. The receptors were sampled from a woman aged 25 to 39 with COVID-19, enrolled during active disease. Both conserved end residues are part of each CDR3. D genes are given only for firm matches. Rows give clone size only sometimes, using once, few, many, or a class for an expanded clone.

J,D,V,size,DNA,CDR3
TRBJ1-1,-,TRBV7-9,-,TGTGCCAGCACCGAGGAGTCCGATGAAGCTTTCTTT,CASTEESDEAFF
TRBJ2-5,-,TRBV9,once,TGTGCCAGCAGCGCAGGGGGGTACCAAGAGACCCAGTACTTC,CASSAGGYQETQYF
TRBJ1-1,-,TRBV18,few,TGTGCCAGCTCACCCACGAACTTGGGGAGCACTGAAGCTTTCTTT,CASSPTNLGSTEAFF
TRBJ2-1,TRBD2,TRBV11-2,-,TGTGCCAGCAGCTCCCGGACTAGCCCCTACAATGAGCAGTTCTTC,CASSSRTSPYNEQFF
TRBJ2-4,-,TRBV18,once,TGTGCCAGTGCTCCTCGGGGGGCCGAGAACATTCAGTACTTC,CASAPRGAENIQYF
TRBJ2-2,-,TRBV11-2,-,TGTGCCAGCAGCTTACTACCCAACCCCAACACCGGGGAGCTGTTTTTT,CASSLLPNPNTGELFF
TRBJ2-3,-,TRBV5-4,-,TGTGCCAGCAGCCAGCGGGCCCTTAGCACAGATACGCAGTATTTT,CASSQRALSTDTQYF
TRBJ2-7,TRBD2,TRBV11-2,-,TGTGCCAGCAGCCCAATCACTAGCGGGGGAACCGAGCAGTACTTC,CASSPITSGGTEQYF
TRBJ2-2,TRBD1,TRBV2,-,TGTGCCAGCAGTCCTCTACAGGGGAACGCCGGGGAGCTGTTTTTT,CASSPLQGNAGELFF
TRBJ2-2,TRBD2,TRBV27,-,TGTGCCAGCAGTTCACTAGCGGGGGGGCTGGGCGAGCTGTTTTTT,CASSSLAGGLGELFF
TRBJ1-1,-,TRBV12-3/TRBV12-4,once,TGTGCCAGCAGTGGACCACCGGCGGGTGAAGCTTTCTTT,CASSGPPAGEAFF
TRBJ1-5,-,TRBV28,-,TGTGCCAGCAGTTTGCGCAGGGGACAGCCCCAGCATTTT,CASSLRRGQPQHF
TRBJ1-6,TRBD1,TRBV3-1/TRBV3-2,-,TGTGCCAGCAGCCAAGATTGGGCAGGGGGCAGGACCCTCCACTTT,CASSQDWAGGRTLHF
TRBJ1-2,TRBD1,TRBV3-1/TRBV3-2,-,TGTGCCAGCAGCCAAGCGACAGGGGGCTACTATGGCTACACCTTC,CASSQATGGYYGYTF
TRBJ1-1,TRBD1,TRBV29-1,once,TGCAGCGTATCGGACAGGGTGAACACTGAAGCTTTCTTT,CSVSDRVNTEAFF
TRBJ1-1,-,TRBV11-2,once,TGTGCCAGCAGCCACATCACCCTGCGGGCGGTTGCCACTGAAGCTTTCTTT,CASSHITLRAVATEAFF
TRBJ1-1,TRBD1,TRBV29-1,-,TGCAGCGTTGAATGGGGACAGGTTAACACTGAAGCTTTCTTT,CSVEWGQVNTEAFF
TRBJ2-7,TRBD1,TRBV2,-,TGTGCCAGCAGCCGGAAAGACAGGGCCTCCTACGAGCAGTACTTC,CASSRKDRASYEQYF
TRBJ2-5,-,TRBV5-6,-,TGTGCCAGCAGGTATGACATAGAAGAGACCCAGTACTTC,CASRYDIEETQYF
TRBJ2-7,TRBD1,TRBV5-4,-,TGTGCCAGCAGCATGGGGACAGGGTCGTACGAGCAGTACTTC,CASSMGTGSYEQYF
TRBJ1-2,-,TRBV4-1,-,TGCGCCAGCAGCCACATTTCTAACTATGGCTACACCTTC,CASSHISNYGYTF
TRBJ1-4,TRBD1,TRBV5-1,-,TGCGCCAGCAGCGGAGGGACAGGGGGTGAAAAACTGTTTTTT,CASSGGTGGEKLFF
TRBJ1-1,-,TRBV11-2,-,TGTGCCAGCAGCTTGAGGGACTCTGAAGCTTTCTTT,CASSLRDSEAFF
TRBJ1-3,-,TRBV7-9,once,TGTGCCAGCAGCCCAGGAAACACCATATATTTT,CASSPGNTIYF
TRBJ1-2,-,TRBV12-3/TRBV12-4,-,TGTGCCAGCAGTTCCCGGACAGACTATGGCTACACCTTC,CASSSRTDYGYTF
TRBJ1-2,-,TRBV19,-,TGTGCCAGTAGCGTTTATAACTATGGCTACACCTTC,CASSVYNYGYTF
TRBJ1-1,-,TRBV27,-,TGTGCCAGCAGTTTGGCAGGATTGAACACTGAAGCTTTCTTT,CASSLAGLNTEAFF
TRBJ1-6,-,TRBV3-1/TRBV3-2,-,TGTGCCAGCAGCCAACTGGCAGGGAAAGGGTCCTATAATTCACCCCTCCACTTT,CASSQLAGKGSYNSPLHF
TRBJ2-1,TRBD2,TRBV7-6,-,TGTGCCAGCAGCCCTCTAGCGGGGGGATCTCATGAGCAGTTCTTC,CASSPLAGGSHEQFF
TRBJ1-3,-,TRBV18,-,TGTGCCAGCTCACCAGGCCGCGGGGACACCATATATTTT,CASSPGRGDTIYF
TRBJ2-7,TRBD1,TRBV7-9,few,TGTGCCAGCAGCTTCCGGGACAGGGCCTACGAGCAGTACTTC,CASSFRDRAYEQYF
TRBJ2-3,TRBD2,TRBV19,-,TGTGCCAGTAGTGGCGGTATCACGGGGGGACGCACAGATACGCAGTATTTT,CASSGGITGGRTDTQYF
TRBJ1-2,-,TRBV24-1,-,TGTGCCACCAGTGAGGGCTTCGGGGATGGCTACACCTTC,CATSEGFGDGYTF
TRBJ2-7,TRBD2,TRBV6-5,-,TGTGCCAGCAGCCAATGGGAGGGAGATGAGCAGTACTTC,CASSQWEGDEQYF
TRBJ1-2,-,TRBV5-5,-,TGTGCCAGCAGCTTGACACAGGGCCTGTACGGCTACACCTTC,CASSLTQGLYGYTF
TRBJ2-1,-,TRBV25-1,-,TGTGCCAGCAGTGCAAAGGGGGTCTACAATGAGCAGTTCTTC,CASSAKGVYNEQFF
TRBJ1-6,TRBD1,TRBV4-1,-,TGCGCCAGCAGCCAAGAAGGACAGGCCTTGGGGTCACCCCTCCACTTT,CASSQEGQALGSPLHF
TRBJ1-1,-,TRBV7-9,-,TGTGCCAGCAGCCTGGGACTATCCCCAACTGAAGCTTTCTTT,CASSLGLSPTEAFF
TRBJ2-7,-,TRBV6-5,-,TGTGCCAGCAGAACCGGGTTCTCGCAGTACTTC,CASRTGFSQYF
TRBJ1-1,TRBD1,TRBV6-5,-,TGTGCCAGTAGGGGACAGTTCATGAACACTGAAGCTTTCTTT,CASRGQFMNTEAFF
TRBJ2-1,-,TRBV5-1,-,TGCGCCAGCAGCCCCAGATCGATCTCCTACAATGAGCAGTTCTTC,CASSPRSISYNEQFF
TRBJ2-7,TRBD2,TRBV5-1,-,TGCGCCAGCAGCTTCGGGACTACACTTTACGAGCAGTACTTC,CASSFGTTLYEQYF
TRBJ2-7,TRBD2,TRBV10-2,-,TGCGCCAGCAGCTCCAGACTAGCGGGGGGGGCCGTTGCCTACGAGCAGTACTTC,CASSSRLAGGAVAYEQYF
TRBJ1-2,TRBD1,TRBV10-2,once,TGCGCCAGCAGTGAGGGACAGGGGTTATACGGCTACACCTTC,CASSEGQGLYGYTF
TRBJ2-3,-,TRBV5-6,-,TGTGCCAGCAGCTTTCAGGCAGATACGCAGTATTTT,CASSFQADTQYF
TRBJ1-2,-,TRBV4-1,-,TGCGCCAGCAGCCAAGATAGGATGGTCGGGGGGTCTGGCTACACCTTC,CASSQDRMVGGSGYTF
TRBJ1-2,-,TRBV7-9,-,TGTGCCAGCAGCTCCGGACAGACGAACTATGGCTACACCTTC,CASSSGQTNYGYTF
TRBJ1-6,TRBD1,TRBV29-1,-,TGCAGCGTCGACCCCCGGGACAGGGGTAATTCACCCCTCCACTTT,CSVDPRDRGNSPLHF
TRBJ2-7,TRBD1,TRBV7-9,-,TGTGCCAGCAGCTCCCCGGGACAGAGCTCCTACGAGCAGTACTTC,CASSSPGQSSYEQYF
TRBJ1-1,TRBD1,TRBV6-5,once,TGTGCCAGCAGCTGGGACAGGGACGCTGAAGCTTTCTTT,CASSWDRDAEAFF
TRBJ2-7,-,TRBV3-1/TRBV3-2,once,TGTGCCAGCATCAATCAGGGTTCCCTCGAGCAGTACTTC,CASINQGSLEQYF
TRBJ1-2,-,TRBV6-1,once,TGTGCCAGCAGTGACCGCCTGGAGGGCTACACCTTC,CASSDRLEGYTF
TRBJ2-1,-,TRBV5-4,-,TGTGCCAGCACCTATCCGGGACACACCACGGAGCAGTTCTTC,CASTYPGHTTEQFF
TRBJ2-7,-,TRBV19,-,TGTGCCAGTAGTATCCCAGGGTACGAGCAGTACTTC,CASSIPGYEQYF
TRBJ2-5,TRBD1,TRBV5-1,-,TGCGCCAGCAGGAAAGACAGGGGGGAAGAGACCCAGTACTTC,CASRKDRGEETQYF
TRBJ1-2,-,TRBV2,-,TGTGCCAGCAGTGAACGAGGGGGCTATGGCTACACCTTC,CASSERGGYGYTF
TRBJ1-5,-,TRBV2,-,TGTGCCAGCATGGGCAGCGACTACCAGCCCCAGCATTTT,CASMGSDYQPQHF